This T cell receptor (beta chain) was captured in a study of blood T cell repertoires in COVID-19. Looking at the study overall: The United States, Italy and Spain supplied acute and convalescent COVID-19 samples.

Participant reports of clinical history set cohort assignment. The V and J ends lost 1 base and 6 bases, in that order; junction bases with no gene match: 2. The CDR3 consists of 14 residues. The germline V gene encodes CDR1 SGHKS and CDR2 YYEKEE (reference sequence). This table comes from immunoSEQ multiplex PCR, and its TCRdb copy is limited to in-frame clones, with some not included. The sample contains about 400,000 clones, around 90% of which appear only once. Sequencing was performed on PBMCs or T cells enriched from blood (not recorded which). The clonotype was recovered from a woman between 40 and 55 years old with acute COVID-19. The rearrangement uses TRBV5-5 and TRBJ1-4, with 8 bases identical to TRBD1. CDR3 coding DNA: TGTGCCAGCAGCTTGTCGGGACAGGATGAAAAACTGTTTTTT. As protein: CASSLSGQDEKLFF.